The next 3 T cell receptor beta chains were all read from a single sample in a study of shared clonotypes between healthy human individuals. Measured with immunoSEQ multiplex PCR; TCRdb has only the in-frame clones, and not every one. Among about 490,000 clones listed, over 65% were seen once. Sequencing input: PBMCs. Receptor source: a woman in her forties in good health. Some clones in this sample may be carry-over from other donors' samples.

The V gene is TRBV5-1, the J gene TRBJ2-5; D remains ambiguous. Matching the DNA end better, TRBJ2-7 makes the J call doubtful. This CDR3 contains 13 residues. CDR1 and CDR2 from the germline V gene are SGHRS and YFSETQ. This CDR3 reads CASSLVISYEQYF. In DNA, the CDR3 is TGCGCCAGCAGCTTGGTCATCTCCTACGAGCAGTACTTC.

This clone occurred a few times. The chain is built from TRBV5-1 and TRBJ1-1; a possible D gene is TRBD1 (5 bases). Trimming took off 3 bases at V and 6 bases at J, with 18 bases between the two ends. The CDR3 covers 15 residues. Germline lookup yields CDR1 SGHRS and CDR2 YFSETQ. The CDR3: CASSWGTETGSEAFF. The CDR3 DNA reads TGCGCCAGCAGCTGGGGGACGGAGACGGGCTCTGAAGCTTTCTTT.

The CDR3 region is CAISADRYNEQFF. The CDR3 region has the DNA TGTGCCATCAGTGCCGACAGGTACAATGAGCAGTTCTTC. The chain joins TRBV10-3 to TRBJ2-1, with D possibly matching TRBD1 (6 bases). Germline CDR1 ENHRY, CDR2 SYGVKD. Trimming took 4 bases from V and 4 from J, leaving 8 bases between them. The CDR3 sequence is 13 residues long.